Each of the 9 T cell receptor beta chains below was sequenced from the same sample in a study of neurological immune-mediated disorders. TCRdb recomputed calls from the 5' RACE reads with MiXCR, one row per CDR3 protein. The data show approximately 30,000 distinct CDR3 sequences, roughly 3.7% seen once. What was sequenced was CD4+ T cells from blood. Receptors originate from a woman aged 35 to 49 in good health.

This clonotype was recorded many times. This chain uses TRBV20-1 with TRBJ2-5; the match to TRBD2 covers 7 bases. Germline V gives CDR1 DFQATT, CDR2 SNEGSKA (reference sequence). J was trimmed by 4 bases and V by 4 bases; bases with no gene match: 3. CDR3 size: 12 residues. Here the CDR3 DNA reads TGCAGTGCTACTGCGGGGGTAGAGACCCAGTACTTC. Amino acid sequence: CSATAGVETQYF.

This clonotype was observed at least ten times. The chain carries TRBV29-1 and TRBJ1-2, with a tentative D call TRBD1 (6 bases). CDR3 length equals 12 residues. Trimming removed 7 bases at V and 4 bases at J, with 13 bases between. The germline CDR1 and CDR2 sequences are SQVTM and ANQGSEA. Here the CDR3 reads CSGLGQSYGYTF. CDR3 bases: TGCAGCGGTTTGGGACAATCCTATGGCTACACCTTC. The variable domain in full, completed from reference TRBV29-1 and TRBJ1-2, reads SAVISQKPSRDICQRGTSLTIQCQVDSQVTMMFWYRQQPGQSLTLIATANQGSEATYESGFVIDKFPISRPNLTFSTLTVSNMSPEDSSIYLCSGLGQSYGYTFGSGTRLTVV.

This clonotype was detected ten times or more. The rearrangement joins TRBV18 to TRBJ2-6; 10 positions agree with TRBD1. The V and J ends lost 3 bases and 0 bases, in that order; junction bases with no gene match: 5. Germline assignment: CDR1 KGHSH and CDR2 LQKENI. This CDR3 contains 18 residues. CDR3: CASSPKTGGVSGANVLTF. The CDR3 nucleotides are TGTGCCAGCTCACCGAAGACAGGGGGCGTCTCTGGGGCCAACGTCCTGACTTTC.

This clonotype has a count of ten or more. The chain carries TRBV14 and TRBJ1-1; possible D gene TRBD1, 6 bases. V lost 1 base to trimming and J lost 6 bases, with 18 bases between them. The germline V gene has CDR1 SGHDN and CDR2 FVKESK. The CDR3 has 16 residues. The CDR3 sequence: CASSQGGGGRSAEAFF. The CDR3 nucleotides read TGTGCCAGCAGCCAAGGCGGAGGGGGGCGTTCTGCTGAAGCTTTCTTT.

The J gene is TRBJ2-7, the V gene TRBV6-2 or TRBV6-3; D is unresolved. There are 15 residues in the CDR3. Per the germline V gene, CDR1 is MNHEY and CDR2 is SVGEGT. V dropped 6 bases and J dropped 3 bases, with 18 bases sitting between them. CDR3 in DNA: TGTGCCAGCAGCCAAGACACGGGTGTTTTCTACGAGCAGTACGTC. Its protein is CASSQDTGVFYEQYV.

This clonotype came up many times. This chain links TRBV20-1 with TRBJ1-2; D ambiguous. The CDR3 has 12 residues. V was clipped by 5 bases and J by 0 bases, with 7 bases between them. Germline CDR1 and CDR2: DFQATT and SNEGSKA (reference sequence). CDR3 coding DNA: TGCAGTGCTCCAGAGACTAACTATGGCTACACCTTC. Its protein is CSAPETNYGYTF.

This clonotype was picked up many times. This chain links TRBV28 with TRBJ2-7; 8 bases fit TRBD2. Germline V gene sequence: CDR1 MDHEN, CDR2 SYDVKM. CDR3 length: 14 amino acids. V was clipped by 5 bases and J by 2 bases; unmatched bases: 5. The CDR3 reads CASSPHSGAYEQYF. CDR3 bases: TGTGCCAGCAGTCCCCATAGCGGGGCCTACGAGCAGTACTTC.

This clonotype was counted ten times or more. The CDR3 DNA reads TGTGCCAGCTCAGCTTCAGATACGCAGTATTTT. As protein: CASSASDTQYF. This rearrangement joins TRBV18 to TRBJ2-3, with unresolved D. The CDR3 contains 11 residues. Germline V lookup: CDR1 KGHSH, CDR2 LQKENI. Trimming removed 5 bases from V and 4 bases from J, with 4 bases in between.

Many counts were recorded for this clonotype. J is TRBJ2-5 and V is TRBV12-3 or TRBV12-4, with D possibly matching TRBD2 (6 bases). The CDR3 is 15 amino acids. Trimming took 8 bases from V and 2 from J, leaving 18 bases between them. The CDR3 DNA follows: TGTGCCAGCTCCGAAATGATCGGGGGACAAGAGACCCAGTACTTC. Its protein product is CASSEMIGGQETQYF.